This paragraph reports one T cell receptor beta chain. This sample was taken from a study of blood T cell repertoires in COVID-19. Background on the study: Samples representing acute and convalescent COVID-19 were sourced from the United States, Italy and Spain. In each case, the material was cDNA or gDNA derived from T cells, B-cell-depleted T cells, or PBMCs.

Authors' processing steps: The authors estimated nucleated cell counts from reference gene primer amplification. Libraries were prepared by immunoSEQ multiplex PCR; TCRdb keeps only in-frame clonotypes and omits some of them. V, J and clone size are taken as reported in that table, and D and trimming were inferred from the DNA itself. This sample yields some 150,000 clones, of which approximately 80% are seen a single time; roughly 4.8% belongs to the top ten. The sequencing sample was made of peripheral blood. The receptor's source is a human donor in a cohort sampled during active COVID-19.

The CDR3 sequence: CASSSTTGYGEQFF. DNA for the CDR3: TGTGCCAGCAGCTCCACGACAGGGTATGGTGAGCAGTTCTTC. This chain joins TRBV11-2 and TRBJ2-1; 7 positions match TRBD1. Germline V CDR1 and CDR2: SGHAT, FQNNGV. This CDR3 is built from 14 residues. Losses at the gene ends were 4 bases for V and 9 bases for J; bases not matched to a gene: 9.